This TCR beta chain stems from a study of T cell responses to AZD1222 COVID-19 vaccine. Study-wide findings and caveats: Dominant at 160-218 and 743-854, vaccine-associated CD4 TCRs also spanned spike.

With regard to this clone: Antigen specificity is unknown.

Produced via immunoSEQ multiplex PCR; TCRdb's table is partial and in-frame only. The sample has approximately 150,000 clones, 90% seen once. Germline V gene sequence: CDR1 MNHEY, CDR2 SVGAGI. The CDR3 sequence is 15 residues long. Trimming took 2 bases from V and 12 from J, leaving 20 bases between them. This clonotype was obtained from an adult who received the AZD1222 COVID-19 vaccine. The chain recombines TRBV6-5 with TRBJ1-5, with D possibly being TRBD1 (6 bases). The source was peripheral blood, collected 28 days after the second AZD1222 dose. The CDR3 nucleotides are TGTGCCAGCAGTTACCAGCCGGGACCGAGGGGGAGCCAGCATTTT. It codes for CASSYQPGPRGSQHF.